These 32 T cell receptor beta chains were all obtained from the same sample, sequenced in a study of cytomegalovirus exposure and HLA in healthy donors. A multiplex PCR was run with 60 Vbeta primers and 13 Jbeta primers. Here immunoSEQ multiplex PCR was the method, and the copy in TCRdb shows in-frame clones only, minus some. Counted here are more than 110,000 clones, roughly 76% occurring once; the ten biggest clones make up 1.2%. The sequencing sample was made of PBMCs. These TCRs come from a female donor in good health and CMV-seronegative.

The V and J genes are TRBV20-1 and TRBJ2-5; D is possibly TRBD2 (5 bases). Germline CDR1 reads DFQATT; CDR2 reads SNEGSKA (reference sequence). CDR3 length: 11 residues. The ends were cut back, 2 bases at V and 5 bases at J, with 6 bases in the middle. The CDR3 nucleotides are TGCAGTGCTAGACGAGGGGAGACCCAGTACTTC. Translated, it gives CSARRGETQYF.

The J gene is TRBJ1-5, the V gene TRBV7-2; no firm D call. CDR3 size: 12 residues. Trimming took off 6 bases at V and 6 bases at J, with 9 bases between the two ends. The V gene's germline CDR1 is SGHTA and CDR2 FQGNSA. For the CDR3, the DNA is TGTGCCAGCAGTCCCCCCGGTCAGCCCCAGCATTTT. Protein product: CASSPPGQPQHF.

The chain recombines TRBV29-1 with TRBJ1-1; D gene uncertain. V lost 7 bases and J lost 11, with 17 bases in between. Looked up from germline, CDR1 is SQVTM and CDR2 is ANQGSEA. The CDR3 runs 11 residues. In DNA, the CDR3 is TGCAGCGGCCGAGTTGGGAGTATGGCTTTCTTT. This gives the protein CSGRVGSMAFF.

The rearrangement uses TRBV6-1 and TRBJ2-1; D gene unclear. The CDR3 is 15 residues long. The germline CDR1 and CDR2 sequences are MNHNS and SASEGT. V lost 1 base and J lost 5, with 12 bases in between. The CDR3 spells CASSEVYLPNNEQFF. CDR3 DNA sequence: TGTGCCAGCAGTGAAGTTTATCTACCAAACAATGAGCAGTTCTTC.

The chain uses TRBV7-6 and TRBJ1-1; D is perhaps TRBD1 (6 bases). Trimming stripped 4 bases from V and 5 bases from J, with 11 bases between. This CDR3 region has 13 residues. Germline CDR1 reads SGHVS; CDR2 reads FNYEAQ. The CDR3 bases are TGTGCCAGCAGCTCGCGGACAGATACTGAAGCTTTCTTT. Translating gives CASSSRTDTEAFF.

The chain carries TRBV5-4 and TRBJ2-7; 8 bases line up with TRBD1. Per the germline V gene, CDR1 is SGHNT and CDR2 is YYREEE (reference sequence). Unmatched junction bases numbered 7, after V lost 0 bases and J lost 5 bases. The CDR3 spans 15 residues. The CDR3 DNA follows: TGTGCCAGCAGCTTGGCTAGGGCAGGGGGCGACGAGCAGTACTTC. Amino acid sequence: CASSLARAGGDEQYF.

This clone was found a few times. The V call is TRBV7-9, the J call TRBJ2-3, with D maybe TRBD2 (6 bases). Deletions cut 0 bases from V and 0 bases from J, with 13 bases between. CDR1 and CDR2 (germline): SEHNR, FQNEAQ (reference sequence). CDR3 length: 17 amino acids. The CDR3, as DNA: TGTGCCAGCAGCTTAGCGGCGGGATCCCCTAGCACAGATACGCAGTATTTT. This encodes CASSLAAGSPSTDTQYF.

V and J are TRBV5-1 and TRBJ2-1; TRBD2 agrees at 12 bases. J was trimmed by 10 bases and V by 4 bases; bases with no gene match: 9. Germline V lookup: CDR1 SGHRS, CDR2 YFSETQ. The CDR3 sequence is 15 residues long. The CDR3 loop is CASSRRTSGIGEQFF. CDR3 in DNA: TGCGCCAGCAGCCGGAGGACTAGCGGGATAGGGGAGCAGTTCTTC.

This clone was recorded a few times. A much larger clone lies one base from this, so it may be a read error. The CDR3 does not end in the conserved phenylalanine or tryptophan, so this is likely a read error. The chain uses TRBV4-2 and TRBJ1-4; unclear D gene. V was trimmed by 4 bases and J by 4 bases, leaving 16 bases between them. Looked up from germline, CDR1 is LGHNA and CDR2 is YNFKEQ. The CDR3 length is 16 residues. CDR3 sequence: CASSLLPRSGNEKLFV. CDR3 in DNA: TGTGCCAGCAGCCTCCTACCCCGGTCGGGTAATGAAAAACTGTTTGTT.

The CDR3 is CASSPLVPRGLGDTQYF. The CDR3 nucleotides are TGTGCCAGCAGTCCCCTAGTCCCGCGGGGGCTAGGAGATACGCAGTATTTT. The gene calls are TRBV27 and TRBJ2-3; D may be TRBD2 (7 bases). Germline V lookup: CDR1 MNHEY, CDR2 SMNVEV (reference sequence). The V and J ends lost 5 bases and 5 bases respectively, with 23 bases between them. The CDR3 is 17 residues long.

This clone occurred once. The V and J genes are TRBV27 and TRBJ2-7, with D perhaps matching TRBD2 (6 bases). The CDR3 totals 14 residues. Per the germline V gene, CDR1 is MNHEY and CDR2 is SMNVEV (reference sequence). Trimming left V 5 bases short and J 5 bases short, with 16 bases between. The CDR3 bases are TGTGCCAGCAGTGATGGGACTGGGCTAGACGAGCAGTACTTC. It yields the protein CASSDGTGLDEQYF.

This rearrangement joins TRBV15 to TRBJ2-1, with 7 positions matching TRBD2. With 1 base clipped from V and 7 bases from J, the junction kept 10 bases outside the gene matches. The germline CDR1 and CDR2 sequences are LNHNV and YYDKDF (reference sequence). The CDR3 length is 16 residues. The CDR3 here is CATSRGAGVVGNEQFF. The CDR3 DNA reads TGTGCCACCAGCAGAGGGGCGGGAGTTGTTGGGAATGAGCAGTTCTTC. The full variable domain, with the rest looked up from reference TRBV15 and TRBJ2-1, is DAMVIQNPRYQVTQFGKPVTLSCSQTLNHNVMYWYQQKSSQAPKLLFHYYDKDFNNEADTPDNFQSRRPNTSFCFLDIRSPGLGDTAMYLCATSRGAGVVGNEQFFGPGTRLTVL.

The chain recombines TRBV11-3 with TRBJ2-1; 11 nucleotides agree with TRBD2. Germline assignment: CDR1 SGHNT and CDR2 YENEEA. The V gene end was trimmed by 3 bases and the J gene end by 3 bases; junction bases not matched to a gene: 10. The CDR3 sequence is 18 residues long. The CDR3 nucleotides read TGTGCCAGCAGCTTGAGTAGCGGGAGGGCCGGTGTCTACAATGAGCAGTTCTTC. It codes for CASSLSSGRAGVYNEQFF.

On this clone: The junction departs from germline at one end; a sequencing error may be responsible. The genes are TRBV20-1 and TRBJ2-3, with D unresolved. Germline-derived CDR1 and CDR2 are DFQATT and SNEGSKA (reference sequence). The CDR3 extends over 11 amino acids. CDR3: CRATSTDTQYF. The CDR3 DNA sequence: TGCAGAGCTACTAGCACAGATACGCAGTATTTT.

CDR3 sequence (DNA): TGCGCCAGCAGCTTTGACAAGAACACTGAAGCTTTCTTT. Protein product: CASSFDKNTEAFF. V is TRBV5-1 and J is TRBJ1-1; no clear D. V gave up 2 bases and J gave up 1 base, with 6 bases separating them. This CDR3 comprises 13 residues. CDR1 is SGHRS, CDR2 YFSETQ, per germline.

This clone has just a few counts. The chain has TRBV10-3 and TRBJ2-3, with 14 bases fitting TRBD2. This CDR3 spans 16 amino acids. Germline V CDR1 and CDR2: ENHRY, SYGVKD. J was trimmed by 4 bases and V by 11 bases; bases with no gene match: 11. CDR3 loop: CASAPGLAGVPDTQYF. DNA for the CDR3: TGTGCCTCAGCTCCGGGACTAGCGGGAGTACCAGATACGCAGTATTTT.

This chain links TRBV5-6 with TRBJ1-3; 7 bases agree with TRBD1. The germline V gene has CDR1 SGHDT and CDR2 YYEEEE. The CDR3 has 15 residues. Trimming cost V 1 base and J 2 bases; bases outside gene matches: 3. CDR3 amino acids: CASSLTGTAGNTIYF. CDR3 in DNA: TGTGCCAGCAGCTTGACCGGGACAGCTGGAAACACCATATATTTT.

The chain links TRBV19 to TRBJ1-1, with TRBD1 matching 7 bases. The CDR3 is made up of 14 amino acids. Germline V gives CDR1 LNHDA, CDR2 SQIVND (reference sequence). V trimming: 7 bases; J trimming: 3 bases; junction bases outside the gene matches: 8. CDR3: CASTLDRAHTEAFF. The DNA for the CDR3 is TGTGCCAGTACACTCGACAGGGCTCACACTGAAGCTTTCTTT.

The rearrangement uses TRBV11-3 and TRBJ1-1; D might be TRBD1 (5 bases). V was cut by 5 bases and J by 4 bases, with 17 bases left in between. Germline V gene sequence: CDR1 SGHNT, CDR2 YENEEA. There are 15 residues in the CDR3. CDR3 residues: CASSILQARSTEAFF. CDR3 nucleotides: TGTGCCAGCAGCATTCTACAGGCTCGGAGCACTGAAGCTTTCTTT.

The V call is TRBV7-9, the J call TRBJ1-1; 11 nucleotides align to TRBD1. CDR1 is SEHNR, CDR2 FQNEAQ, per germline (reference sequence). Unmatched junction bases numbered 6, after V lost 5 bases and J lost 4 bases. The CDR3 contains 15 residues. The CDR3 DNA sequence: TGTGCCAGCAGCCCGGGACAGGGGGACGTCACTGAAGCTTTCTTT. This sequence encodes CASSPGQGDVTEAFF.

This clone was seen once. At one end the junction does not follow the germline gene, possibly because of a read error. The rearrangement joins TRBV7-6 to TRBJ1-4; no clear D. The germline V gene has CDR1 SGHVS and CDR2 FNYEAQ. This CDR3 is built from 14 residues. The CDR3: CASSPTISNEKLFF. In DNA, the CDR3 is TGTGCCAGCAGCCCGACAATCTCTAACGAAAAACTGTTTTTT. The entire variable domain, with the rest obtained from reference TRBV7-6 and TRBJ1-4, is as follows: GAGVSQSPRYKVTKRGQDVALRCDPISGHVSLYWYRQALGQGPEFLTYFNYEAQQDKSGLPNDRFSAERPEGSISTLTIQRTEQRDSAMYRCASSPTISNEKLFFGSGTQLSVL.

This clone was seen a handful of times. CDR3 in amino acids: CASSQSQGGMKTQYF. As DNA, the CDR3 is TGTGCCAGCAGTCAATCACAGGGCGGTATGAAGACCCAGTACTTC. This sequence joins TRBV25-1 and TRBJ2-5, with D tentatively TRBD1 (6 bases). Trimming stripped 5 bases from V and 6 bases from J, with 19 bases between. The CDR3 is 15 amino acids. Germline CDR1 MGHDK, CDR2 SYGVNS.

This clone was observed a few times. The chain carries TRBV2 and TRBJ2-1; no clear D gene. CDR3 length: 13 residues. Germline assignment: CDR1 SNHLY and CDR2 FYNNEI. With 3 bases removed from V and 3 bases from J, the gap between germline ends came to 6 bases. The CDR3 protein is CASSEEHYNEQFF. CDR3 coding DNA: TGTGCCAGCAGTGAGGAGCACTACAATGAGCAGTTCTTC.

This chain joins TRBV7-9 and TRBJ2-1; 8 bases fit TRBD1. CDR3 length: 17 amino acids. With 5 bases clipped from V and 5 bases from J, the junction kept 14 bases outside the gene matches. CDR1 and CDR2 from the germline V gene are SEHNR and FQNEAQ (reference sequence). CDR3 nucleotides: TGTGCCAGCAGCCCCCGGACAGGGCTTGGTTTCCACAATGAGCAGTTCTTC. Translated: CASSPRTGLGFHNEQFF.

The V call is TRBV4-1, the J call TRBJ1-5, with 8 bases aligning to TRBD1. With 0 bases clipped from V and 4 bases from J, the junction kept 5 bases outside the gene matches. The CDR3 runs 16 residues. From germline, CDR1 is MGHRA and CDR2 YSYEKL. The CDR3 sequence is CASSQDPRGRNQPQHF. In DNA form, the CDR3 reads TGCGCCAGCAGCCAAGACCCCAGGGGGCGTAATCAGCCCCAGCATTTT.

The V call is TRBV27, the J call TRBJ1-2; D is uncertain. The germline V gene has CDR1 MNHEY and CDR2 SMNVEV (reference sequence). The CDR3 covers 16 residues. The V end was cut by 6 bases, the J end by 4 bases, with 21 bases between. DNA for the CDR3: TGTGCCAGCAGCCGTTCGGGGAGCTATATGAGCTATGGCTACACCTTC. Protein sequence: CASSRSGSYMSYGYTF.

This clone was seen a few times. The genes are TRBV28 and TRBJ2-7; possibly TRBD2 for D (5 bases). This CDR3 is 15 amino acids long. Germline V lookup: CDR1 MDHEN, CDR2 SYDVKM. V was pared by 3 bases and J by 3 bases, with 15 bases between. The CDR3 loop reads CASSLGSLGSYEQYF. CDR3 nucleotide sequence: TGTGCCAGCAGTTTGGGTAGTCTAGGGAGCTACGAGCAGTACTTC.

The chain joins TRBV28 to TRBJ1-1, with TRBD1 as a possible D gene (6 bases). The CDR3 has 15 amino acids. Germline loops: CDR1 MDHEN, CDR2 SYDVKM. V lost 6 bases to trimming and J lost 6 bases, with 20 bases between them. CDR3: CASRSLGAIRAEAFF. CDR3 bases: TGTGCCAGCAGAAGTTTGGGGGCCATAAGGGCTGAAGCTTTCTTT.

The chain links TRBV5-1 to TRBJ2-1, with a tentative D call TRBD2 (6 bases). The CDR3 is 13 residues long. V lost 5 bases and J 5 bases, leaving 11 bases between the germline ends. CDR1 is SGHRS and CDR2 is YFSETQ in the germline V gene. CDR3 coding DNA: TGCGCCAGCAGGAGGGAGGTCAACAATGAGCAGTTCTTC. It is translated as CASRREVNNEQFF.

This clone was counted at least ten times. The rearrangement joins TRBV2 to TRBJ2-7, with TRBD1 matching 10 bases. V dropped 6 bases and J dropped 1; count of bases not matched to a gene: 9. CDR3 length equals 16 residues. From germline, CDR1 is SNHLY and CDR2 FYNNEI. The DNA for the CDR3 is TGTGCCAGCAGGGCCAAAGGGGGACAGGGGTCCTACGAGCAGTACTTC. It yields the protein CASRAKGGQGSYEQYF.

This sequence joins TRBV19 and TRBJ2-7; TRBD2 aligns across 8 bases. The J segment lost 4 bases and the V segment lost 3 bases, leaving 11 bases of the junction unmatched. The CDR3 length is 16 residues. Germline V gene lookup returns CDR1 LNHDA and CDR2 SQIVND (reference sequence). The CDR3 is CASSMQMSSGKYEQYF. In nucleotides, the CDR3 is TGTGCCAGTAGTATGCAGATGAGTAGCGGGAAATACGAGCAGTACTTC.

The chain recombines TRBV6-1 with TRBJ2-5, with D unclear. The DNA end is a closer match to TRBJ2-7, so the J assignment may be wrong. Germline V gene lookup returns CDR1 MNHNS and CDR2 SASEGT. This CDR3 region has 11 residues. DNA for the CDR3: TGTGCCAGCAGTGAAATCTACGAGCAGTACTTC. It codes for CASSEIYEQYF.